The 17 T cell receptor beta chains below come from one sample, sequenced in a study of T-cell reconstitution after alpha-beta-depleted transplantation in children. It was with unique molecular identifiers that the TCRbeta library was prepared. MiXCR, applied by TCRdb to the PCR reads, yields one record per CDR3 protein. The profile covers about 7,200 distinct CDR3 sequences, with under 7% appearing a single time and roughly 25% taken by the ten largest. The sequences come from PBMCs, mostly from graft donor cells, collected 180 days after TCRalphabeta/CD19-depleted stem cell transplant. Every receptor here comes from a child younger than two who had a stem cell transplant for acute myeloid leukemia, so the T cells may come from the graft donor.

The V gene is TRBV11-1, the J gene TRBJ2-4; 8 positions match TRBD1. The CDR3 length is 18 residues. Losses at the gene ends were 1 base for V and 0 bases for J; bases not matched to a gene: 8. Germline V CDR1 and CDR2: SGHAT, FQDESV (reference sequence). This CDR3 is CASSLVSWTGLAKNIQYF. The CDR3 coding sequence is TGTGCCAGCAGCTTAGTATCCTGGACAGGGCTAGCCAAAAACATTCAGTACTTC.

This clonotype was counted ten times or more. CDR3 coding DNA: TGTGCCAGCAGTTTTTTGTGGAGCGAGCAGTACTTC. It is translated as CASSFLWSEQYF. This chain uses TRBV28 with TRBJ2-7; no clear D. The germline CDR1 and CDR2 sequences are MDHEN and SYDVKM. V dropped 3 bases and J dropped 6 bases, with 9 bases sitting between them. CDR3 length: 12 residues.

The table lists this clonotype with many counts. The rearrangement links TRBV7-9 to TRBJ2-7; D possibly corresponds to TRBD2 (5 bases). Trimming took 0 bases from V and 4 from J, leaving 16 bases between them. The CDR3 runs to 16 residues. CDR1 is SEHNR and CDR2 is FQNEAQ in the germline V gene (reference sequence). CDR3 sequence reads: CASSLAGLLPLYEQYF. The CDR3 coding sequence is TGTGCCAGCAGCTTAGCTGGACTCCTCCCGCTTTACGAGCAGTACTTC.

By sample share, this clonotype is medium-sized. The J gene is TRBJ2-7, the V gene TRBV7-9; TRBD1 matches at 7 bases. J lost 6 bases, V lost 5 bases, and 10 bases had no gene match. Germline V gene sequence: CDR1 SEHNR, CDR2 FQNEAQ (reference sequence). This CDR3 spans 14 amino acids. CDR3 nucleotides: TGTGCCAGCAGCCATGACAGGGCCTTGCTCGAGCAGTACTTC. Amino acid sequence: CASSHDRALLEQYF.

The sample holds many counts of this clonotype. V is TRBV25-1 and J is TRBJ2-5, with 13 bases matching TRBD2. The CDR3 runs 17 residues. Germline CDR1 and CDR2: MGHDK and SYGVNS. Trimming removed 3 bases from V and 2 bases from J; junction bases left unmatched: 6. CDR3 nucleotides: TGTGCCAGCAGTGATCCGGGACTAGCGGGGCCACAAGAGACCCAGTACTTC. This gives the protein CASSDPGLAGPQETQYF. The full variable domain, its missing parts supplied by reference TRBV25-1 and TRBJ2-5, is EADIYQTPRYLVIGTGKKITLECSQTMGHDKMYWYQQDPGMELHLIHYSYGVNSTEKGDLSSESTVSRIRTEHFPLTLESARPSHTSQYLCASSDPGLAGPQETQYFGPGTRLLVL.

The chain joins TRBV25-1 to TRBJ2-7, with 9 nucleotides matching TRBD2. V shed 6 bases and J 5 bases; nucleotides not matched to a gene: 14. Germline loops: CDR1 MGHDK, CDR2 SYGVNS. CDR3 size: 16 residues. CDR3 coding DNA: TGTGCCAGCAGGGGGGGGAATAGCGGGAGCCCCAACGAGCAGTACTTC. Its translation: CASRGGNSGSPNEQYF.

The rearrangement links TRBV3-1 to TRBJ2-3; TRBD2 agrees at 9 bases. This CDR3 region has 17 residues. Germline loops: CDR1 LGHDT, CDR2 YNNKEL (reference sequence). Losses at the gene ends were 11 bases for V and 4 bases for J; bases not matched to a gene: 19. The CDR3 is CASTLDPAGGAADTQYF. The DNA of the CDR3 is TGTGCCTCCACCCTGGATCCAGCGGGAGGAGCGGCAGATACGCAGTATTTT.

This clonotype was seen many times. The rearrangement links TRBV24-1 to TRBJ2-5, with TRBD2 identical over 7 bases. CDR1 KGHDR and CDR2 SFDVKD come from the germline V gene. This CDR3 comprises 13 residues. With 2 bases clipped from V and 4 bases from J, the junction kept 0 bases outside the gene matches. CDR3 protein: CATSDWGGETQYF. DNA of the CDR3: TGTGCCACCAGTGATTGGGGGGGAGAGACCCAGTACTTC.

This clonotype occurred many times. Here the CDR3 DNA reads TGCGCCAGCAGCCGTTCACTTATCCAAGGCACTGAAGCTTTCTTT. As protein: CASSRSLIQGTEAFF. The rearrangement uses TRBV4-3 and TRBJ1-1; D gene ambiguous. This CDR3 is built from 15 residues. V lost 4 bases and J 4 bases, leaving 16 bases between the germline ends. Germline V lookup: CDR1 LGHNA, CDR2 YSLEER.

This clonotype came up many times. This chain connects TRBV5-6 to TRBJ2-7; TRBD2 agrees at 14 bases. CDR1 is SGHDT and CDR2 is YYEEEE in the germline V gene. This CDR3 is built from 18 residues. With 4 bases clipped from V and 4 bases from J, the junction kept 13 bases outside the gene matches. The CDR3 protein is CASSPQEGLAGAGYEQYF. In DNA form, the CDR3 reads TGTGCCAGCAGCCCCCAAGAGGGACTAGCGGGAGCCGGTTACGAGCAGTACTTC.

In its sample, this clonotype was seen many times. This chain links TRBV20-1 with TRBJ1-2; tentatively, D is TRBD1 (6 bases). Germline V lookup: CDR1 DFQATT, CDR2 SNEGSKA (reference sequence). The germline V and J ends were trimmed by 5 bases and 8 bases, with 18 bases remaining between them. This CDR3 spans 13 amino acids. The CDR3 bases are TGCAGTGCTCTTCGACAGGAGTTGAGGGGCTACACCTTC. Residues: CSALRQELRGYTF.

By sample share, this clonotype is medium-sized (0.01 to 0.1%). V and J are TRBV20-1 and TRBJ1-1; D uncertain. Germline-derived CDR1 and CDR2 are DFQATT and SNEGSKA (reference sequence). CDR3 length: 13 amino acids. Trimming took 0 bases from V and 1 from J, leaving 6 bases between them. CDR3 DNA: TGCAGTGCTAGAGATATGACGAACACTGAAGCTTTCTTT. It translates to CSARDMTNTEAFF.

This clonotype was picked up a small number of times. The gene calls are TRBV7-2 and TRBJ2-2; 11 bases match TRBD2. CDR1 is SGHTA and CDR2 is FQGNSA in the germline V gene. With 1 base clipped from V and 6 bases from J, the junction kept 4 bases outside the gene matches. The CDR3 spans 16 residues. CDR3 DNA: TGTGCCAGCAGCTTAGATCGACTAGCGGGATCCGGGGAGCTGTTTTTT. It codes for CASSLDRLAGSGELFF.

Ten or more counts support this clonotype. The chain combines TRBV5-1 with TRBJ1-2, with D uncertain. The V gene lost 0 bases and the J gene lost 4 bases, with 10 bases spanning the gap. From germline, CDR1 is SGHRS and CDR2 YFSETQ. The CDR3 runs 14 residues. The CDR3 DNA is TGCGCCAGCAGCTTGGAGGCCGAAGTCTATGGCTACACCTTC. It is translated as CASSLEAEVYGYTF.

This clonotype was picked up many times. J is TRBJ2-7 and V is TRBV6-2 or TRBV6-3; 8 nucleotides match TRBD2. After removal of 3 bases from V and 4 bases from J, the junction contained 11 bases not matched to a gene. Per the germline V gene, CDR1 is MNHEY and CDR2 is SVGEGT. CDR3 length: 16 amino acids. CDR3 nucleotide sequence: TGTGCCAGCAGTTATATCACTAGCGGAGGCCCGTACGAGCAGTACTTC. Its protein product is CASSYITSGGPYEQYF.

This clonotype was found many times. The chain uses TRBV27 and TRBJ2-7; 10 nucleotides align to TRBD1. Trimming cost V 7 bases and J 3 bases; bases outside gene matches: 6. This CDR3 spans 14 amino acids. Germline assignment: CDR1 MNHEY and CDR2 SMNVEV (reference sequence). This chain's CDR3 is CASKGTGELYEQYF. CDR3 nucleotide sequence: TGTGCCAGCAAGGGGACAGGGGAGCTCTACGAGCAGTACTTC.

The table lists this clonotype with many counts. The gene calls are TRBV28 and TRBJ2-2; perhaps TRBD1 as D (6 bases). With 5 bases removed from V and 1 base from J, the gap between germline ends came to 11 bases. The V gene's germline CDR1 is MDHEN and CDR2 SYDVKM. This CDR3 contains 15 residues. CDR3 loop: CASSRWGLNTGELFF. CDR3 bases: TGTGCCAGCAGTCGGTGGGGGCTGAACACCGGGGAGCTGTTTTTT.